The rows below give T cell receptor beta chains drawn from one sample of a study of CD8 T cells in Susac syndrome. Using its own MiXCR run on the immunoSEQ multiplex PCR reads, TCRdb lists one record per CDR3 protein. The data hold 80,000 to 95,000 distinct CDR3 sequences, with approximately 93% observed a single time. The sequenced sample was CD8+ T cells from PBMCs. Receptors originate from a human donor with Susac syndrome. Each CDR3 is given with its conserved first and last residue. The order of the fields is D gene, clone size, J gene, V gene, CDR3 protein, CDR3 DNA. D genes are given only for firm matches. For some rows the clone size is stated as once, few or many, or as a class when expanded; others skip it.

d_gene: .
abundance: .
j_gene: TRBJ1-5
v_gene: TRBV12-3/TRBV12-4
CDR3aa: CASSQGHHQPQHF
CDR3nt: TGTGCCAGCAGCCAGGGCCATCATCAGCCCCAGCATTTT

d_gene: .
abundance: .
j_gene: TRBJ2-7
v_gene: TRBV5-6
CDR3aa: CASSRPLTYEQYF
CDR3nt: TGTGCCAGCAGCCGTCCACTAACCTACGAGCAGTACTTC

d_gene: TRBD2
abundance: .
j_gene: TRBJ2-1
v_gene: TRBV27
CDR3aa: CASSSGLADNEQFF
CDR3nt: TGTGCCAGCAGTTCGGGACTAGCGGATAATGAGCAGTTCTTC

d_gene: .
abundance: .
j_gene: TRBJ1-5
v_gene: TRBV4-2
CDR3aa: CASSQGLDNQPQHF
CDR3nt: TGTGCCAGCAGCCAAGGGCTAGACAATCAGCCCCAGCATTTT

d_gene: .
abundance: .
j_gene: TRBJ2-1
v_gene: TRBV27
CDR3aa: CASSLSGATYNEQFF
CDR3nt: TGTGCCAGCAGTTTATCCGGGGCTACCTACAATGAGCAGTTCTTC

d_gene: .
abundance: .
j_gene: TRBJ1-5
v_gene: TRBV19
CDR3aa: CASSIDLSGSGQPQHF
CDR3nt: TGTGCCAGTAGTATAGATCTATCAGGGAGTGGGCAGCCCCAGCATTTT

d_gene: TRBD2
abundance: .
j_gene: TRBJ2-3
v_gene: TRBV9
CDR3aa: CASSTRVAGDTDTQYF
CDR3nt: TGTGCCAGCAGCACCCGGGTAGCGGGAGACACAGATACGCAGTATTTT

d_gene: TRBD2
abundance: .
j_gene: TRBJ2-3
v_gene: TRBV5-4
CDR3aa: CASSPGLYTDTQYF
CDR3nt: TGTGCCAGCAGCCCGGGACTATACACAGATACGCAGTATTTT

d_gene: .
abundance: .
j_gene: TRBJ2-1
v_gene: TRBV2
CDR3aa: CASSEKGLPPNEQFF
CDR3nt: TGTGCCAGCAGTGAAAAGGGCCTACCACCCAATGAGCAGTTCTTC

d_gene: .
abundance: .
j_gene: TRBJ1-1
v_gene: TRBV12-5
CDR3aa: CASGLDGGTEAFF
CDR3nt: TGTGCTAGTGGTTTAGACGGGGGGACTGAAGCTTTCTTT

d_gene: .
abundance: .
j_gene: TRBJ2-3
v_gene: TRBV6-5
CDR3aa: CAIRSGGTADTQYF
CDR3nt: TGTGCCATCCGATCCGGGGGAACGGCAGATACGCAGTATTTT

d_gene: .
abundance: .
j_gene: TRBJ2-5
v_gene: TRBV7-9
CDR3aa: CASSLGPTGAPGDQYF
CDR3nt: TGTGCCAGCAGCTTAGGTCCCACGGGGGCCCCGGGGGACCAGTACTTC

d_gene: .
abundance: .
j_gene: TRBJ1-4
v_gene: TRBV6-5
CDR3aa: CASSYFGGSGEKLFF
CDR3nt: TGTGCCAGCAGTTACTTCGGAGGGTCGGGTGAAAAACTGTTTTTT

d_gene: .
abundance: .
j_gene: TRBJ2-2
v_gene: TRBV5-4
CDR3aa: CASSLDQMNTGELFF
CDR3nt: TGTGCCAGCAGCTTGGACCAGATGAACACCGGGGAGCTGTTTTTT

d_gene: TRBD1
abundance: .
j_gene: TRBJ2-7
v_gene: TRBV10-3
CDR3aa: CAISEGQGETYEQYF
CDR3nt: TGTGCCATCAGTGAGGGACAGGGGGAGACCTACGAGCAGTACTTC

d_gene: TRBD1
abundance: .
j_gene: TRBJ2-4
v_gene: TRBV5-4
CDR3aa: CASSWGQDIQYF
CDR3nt: TGTGCCAGCAGCTGGGGACAGGACATTCAGTACTTC

d_gene: .
abundance: .
j_gene: TRBJ2-1
v_gene: TRBV7-2
CDR3aa: CASSQTHNEQFF
CDR3nt: TGTGCCAGCAGCCAGACACACAATGAGCAGTTCTTC

d_gene: .
abundance: .
j_gene: TRBJ2-1
v_gene: TRBV7-3
CDR3aa: CASSLTRDTRSYNEQFF
CDR3nt: TGTGCCAGCAGCTTAACCCGGGACACTCGCTCCTACAATGAGCAGTTCTTC

d_gene: TRBD2
abundance: .
j_gene: TRBJ2-5
v_gene: TRBV5-1
CDR3aa: CASSLERGDQETQYF
CDR3nt: TGCGCCAGCAGCTTGGAACGGGGGGACCAAGAGACCCAGTACTTC

d_gene: .
abundance: .
j_gene: TRBJ2-7
v_gene: TRBV27
CDR3aa: CASSLSSGDPYEQYF
CDR3nt: TGTGCCAGCAGTTTATCTAGCGGAGATCCCTACGAGCAGTACTTC

d_gene: .
abundance: .
j_gene: TRBJ2-3
v_gene: TRBV18
CDR3aa: CASSPPGPDTDTQYF
CDR3nt: TGTGCCAGCTCACCACCAGGGCCGGATACAGATACGCAGTATTTT

d_gene: .
abundance: .
j_gene: TRBJ1-1
v_gene: TRBV7-6
CDR3aa: CASSSGASAEAFF
CDR3nt: TGTGCCAGCAGCTCAGGAGCGTCGGCTGAAGCTTTCTTT

d_gene: .
abundance: .
j_gene: TRBJ1-1
v_gene: TRBV29-1
CDR3aa: CSAAAVTPSTEAFF
CDR3nt: TGCAGCGCAGCCGCGGTAACCCCTTCCACTGAAGCTTTCTTT

d_gene: .
abundance: .
j_gene: TRBJ2-1
v_gene: TRBV10-2
CDR3aa: CASIHGTKNEQFF
CDR3nt: TGCGCCAGCATTCACGGGACAAAGAATGAGCAGTTCTTC

d_gene: .
abundance: .
j_gene: TRBJ2-7
v_gene: TRBV4-3
CDR3aa: CASSQGIGQSYEQYF
CDR3nt: TGCGCCAGCAGCCAGGGCATAGGGCAGTCCTACGAGCAGTACTTC

d_gene: .
abundance: once
j_gene: TRBJ1-1
v_gene: TRBV6-2/TRBV6-3
CDR3aa: CASSLSGGETEAFF
CDR3nt: TGTGCCAGCAGTTTATCGGGTGGGGAGACTGAAGCTTTCTTT

d_gene: TRBD2
abundance: .
j_gene: TRBJ2-7
v_gene: TRBV28
CDR3aa: CASSLGREVKNEQYF
CDR3nt: TGTGCCAGCAGTCTAGGGCGGGAGGTTAAAAACGAGCAGTACTTC

d_gene: TRBD2
abundance: .
j_gene: TRBJ2-3
v_gene: TRBV29-1
CDR3aa: CSVEGLAGTDTQYF
CDR3nt: TGCAGCGTTGAAGGACTAGCGGGGACCGATACGCAGTATTTT

d_gene: .
abundance: .
j_gene: TRBJ2-1
v_gene: TRBV5-6
CDR3aa: CASSFRETHFGCF
CDR3nt: TGTGCCAGCAGCTTCAGGGAAACCCACTTCGGATGCTTC

d_gene: .
abundance: .
j_gene: TRBJ2-2
v_gene: TRBV24-1
CDR3aa: CATSDLGEELFF
CDR3nt: TGTGCCACCAGTGATTTAGGGGAGGAGCTGTTTTTT

d_gene: .
abundance: .
j_gene: TRBJ1-1
v_gene: TRBV19
CDR3aa: CASSVGPNTEAFF
CDR3nt: TGTGCCAGTAGCGTGGGGCCTAACACTGAAGCTTTCTTT

d_gene: .
abundance: .
j_gene: TRBJ2-1
v_gene: TRBV5-4
CDR3aa: CASSFTGLNNEQFF
CDR3nt: TGTGCCAGCAGCTTTACTGGACTGAACAATGAGCAGTTCTTC

d_gene: .
abundance: once
j_gene: TRBJ2-7
v_gene: TRBV15
CDR3aa: CATSRGDHYEQYF
CDR3nt: TGTGCCACCAGCAGAGGGGACCACTACGAGCAGTACTTC

d_gene: .
abundance: .
j_gene: TRBJ1-5
v_gene: TRBV21-1
CDR3aa: CASSKRDSRWQPQHF
CDR3nt: TGTGCCAGCAGCAAGAGGGACAGCCGTTGGCAGCCCCAGCATTTT

d_gene: .
abundance: .
j_gene: TRBJ2-7
v_gene: TRBV28
CDR3aa: CASSTKRTSSSYEQYF
CDR3nt: TGTGCCAGCAGTACTAAGAGGACCTCAAGCTCCTACGAGCAGTACTTC

d_gene: TRBD2
abundance: .
j_gene: TRBJ2-1
v_gene: TRBV7-2
CDR3aa: CASSFGTSGFNEQFF
CDR3nt: TGTGCCAGCAGCTTCGGGACTAGCGGGTTCAATGAGCAGTTCTTC

d_gene: TRBD1
abundance: .
j_gene: TRBJ2-3
v_gene: TRBV20-1
CDR3aa: CSARVLGQGASDTQYF
CDR3nt: TGCAGTGCTAGAGTACTGGGACAGGGGGCATCAGATACGCAGTATTTT

d_gene: .
abundance: .
j_gene: TRBJ1-2
v_gene: TRBV28
CDR3aa: CASRDDSPIAYTF
CDR3nt: TGTGCCAGCAGGGACGACAGTCCGATCGCCTACACCTTC

d_gene: .
abundance: once
j_gene: TRBJ2-5
v_gene: TRBV28
CDR3aa: CASSLSGTGRETQYF
CDR3nt: TGTGCCAGCAGTTTATCCGGGACTGGACGAGAGACCCAGTACTTC

d_gene: TRBD2
abundance: few
j_gene: TRBJ2-1
v_gene: TRBV4-2
CDR3aa: CASSPGLAGYNEQFF
CDR3nt: TGTGCCAGCAGCCCCGGGCTAGCGGGATACAATGAGCAGTTCTTC

d_gene: .
abundance: .
j_gene: TRBJ2-3
v_gene: TRBV28
CDR3aa: CASSSSLPGAASTDTQYF
CDR3nt: TGTGCCAGCAGTTCCTCCCTTCCGGGGGCCGCTAGCACAGATACGCAGTATTTT

d_gene: .
abundance: .
j_gene: TRBJ2-7
v_gene: TRBV2
CDR3aa: CASSETHSPYEQYF
CDR3nt: TGTGCCAGCAGTGAAACCCACAGTCCCTACGAGCAGTACTTC

d_gene: TRBD1
abundance: .
j_gene: TRBJ2-7
v_gene: TRBV27
CDR3aa: CASSITGDEQYF
CDR3nt: TGTGCCAGCAGTATCACAGGGGACGAGCAGTACTTC

d_gene: .
abundance: once
j_gene: TRBJ2-2
v_gene: TRBV12-3/TRBV12-4
CDR3aa: CASWGNTGELFF
CDR3nt: TGTGCCAGCTGGGGCAACACCGGGGAGCTGTTTTTT

d_gene: TRBD1
abundance: once
j_gene: TRBJ1-1
v_gene: TRBV30
CDR3aa: CAWTTGANTEAFF
CDR3nt: TGTGCCTGGACGACAGGGGCGAACACTGAAGCTTTCTTT

d_gene: .
abundance: .
j_gene: TRBJ2-1
v_gene: TRBV7-2
CDR3aa: CASSLYLESYNEQFF
CDR3nt: TGTGCCAGCAGCTTATACCTAGAGTCTTACAATGAGCAGTTCTTC

d_gene: .
abundance: .
j_gene: TRBJ1-1
v_gene: TRBV19
CDR3aa: CASSIILHPNTEAFF
CDR3nt: TGTGCCAGTAGTATAATTTTGCATCCGAACACTGAAGCTTTCTTT